This T cell receptor beta chain was identified during a study of blood T cell repertoires in COVID-19. On the study more broadly: PBMCs, B-cell-depleted T cells, or T cells provided the cDNA or gDNA that made up the material.

The CDR3 sequence is 16 residues long. Germline V lookup: CDR1 SEHNR, CDR2 FQNEAQ (reference sequence). J lost 4 bases, V lost 1 base, and 8 bases had no gene match. Repertoires were generated with immunoSEQ multiplex PCR, while TCRdb's copy carries only in-frame clones and drops some. The table shows over 200,000 clones, with roughly 87% occurring only once. Material: peripheral blood. This TCR derives from a man aged 40-49 years with active or convalescent COVID-19. The J gene is TRBJ1-2, the V gene TRBV7-9, with 8 bases fitting TRBD1. The CDR3 bases are TGTGCCAGCAGCTTAGTAGGGAGAGGGACAGGCTATGGCTACACCTTC. Amino acids: CASSLVGRGTGYGYTF.